One T cell receptor (beta chain) is described in this entry. Its antigen is not identified. V shed 4 bases and J shed 9 bases, with 14 bases lying between them. CDR1 is SGHRS, CDR2 YFSETQ, per germline. The CDR3 is 13 amino acids. The sequenced cases were selected for having the highest brain T cell transcript signatures. At least one anti-epileptic drug was given before surgery. These data are taken from a study of brain T cells in children with intractable seizures. The study's findings and limits: Absence of clones before surgery may stem from lower sequencing depth. Only CDR3 sequence similarity suggested viral specificity, without known HCMV serostatus.

Profiled with immunoSEQ multiplex PCR; TCRdb holds only in-frame clones, not every one. The profile shows roughly 120,000 clones, approximately 94% of them singletons. This sequence originates from a boy younger than two with hemimegalencephaly and intractable seizures. This rearrangement joins TRBV5-1 to TRBJ1-5, with D perhaps matching TRBD1 (6 bases). The sample was peripheral blood, taken at surgery. CDR3 nucleotides: TGCGCCAGCAGCCCCGCCTTAGGGGGGCCCCAGCATTTT. Residues: CASSPALGGPQHF.